These T cell receptor beta chains were read from a single sample in a study of control samples from healthy donors and cancer patients. Profiling relied on immunoSEQ multiplex PCR, and the TCRdb table lists in-frame clones only, not all of them. The repertoire has some 74,000 clones, around nine tenths of them found once; the top ten carry around 6%. Sequenced material: blood. All receptors derive from a woman aged 50 to 60 in good health. The CDR3 runs from the conserved cysteine through the conserved F or W. Fields, in order: CDR3 length, D gene, clone size, J gene, V gene, CDR3 DNA, CDR3 protein. The D gene is left open where the match is weak. Part of the rows lack a size; the others show once, few, many or a class for expanded clones.

len: 13; d_gene: .; abundance: .; j_gene: TRBJ1-2; v_gene: TRBV5-1; CDR3nt: TGCGCCAGCAGCTTGGTTGACAGTTCGGGCTACACCTTC; CDR3aa: CASSLVDSSGYTF
len: 15; d_gene: .; abundance: .; j_gene: TRBJ1-6; v_gene: TRBV30; CDR3nt: TGTGCCTGGAGTGAGACAGGATTCAATAATTCACCCCTCCACTTT; CDR3aa: CAWSETGFNNSPLHF
len: 13; d_gene: .; abundance: .; j_gene: TRBJ1-5; v_gene: TRBV6-5; CDR3nt: TGTGCCAGCAGCCGCCTTGACACTCAGCCCCAGCATTTT; CDR3aa: CASSRLDTQPQHF
len: 13; d_gene: .; abundance: .; j_gene: TRBJ1-1; v_gene: TRBV13; CDR3nt: TGTGCCAGCAGCTTACTACCAAGGGTCGAAGCTTTCTTT; CDR3aa: CASSLLPRVEAFF
len: 13; d_gene: .; abundance: .; j_gene: TRBJ2-7; v_gene: TRBV2; CDR3nt: TGTGCCAGCAGGGGGGACGCCTCCTACGAGCAGTACTTC; CDR3aa: CASRGDASYEQYF
len: 12; d_gene: TRBD1; abundance: .; j_gene: TRBJ1-2; v_gene: TRBV5-6; CDR3nt: TGTGCCAGCAGAGGGGGCGGCTATGGCTACACCTTC; CDR3aa: CASRGGGYGYTF
len: 16; d_gene: .; abundance: .; j_gene: TRBJ1-2; v_gene: TRBV11-2; CDR3nt: TGTGCCAGCAGCTTAGACAGGGCGTTCACGGCTGGCGGCTACACCTTC; CDR3aa: CASSLDRAFTAGGYTF
len: 13; d_gene: .; abundance: .; j_gene: TRBJ1-1; v_gene: TRBV14; CDR3nt: TGTGCCAGCAGCCCCTCGTTGGCCGATGAAGCTTTCTTT; CDR3aa: CASSPSLADEAFF
len: 13; d_gene: .; abundance: .; j_gene: TRBJ1-1; v_gene: TRBV19; CDR3nt: TGTGCCAGTAATTATGGTGGAAACACTGAAGCTTTCTTT; CDR3aa: CASNYGGNTEAFF
len: 13; d_gene: TRBD1; abundance: once; j_gene: TRBJ1-1; v_gene: TRBV7-9; CDR3nt: TGTGCCAGCAGCGACAGGGGCAAGGCTGAAGCTTTCTTT; CDR3aa: CASSDRGKAEAFF
len: 13; d_gene: .; abundance: .; j_gene: TRBJ1-2; v_gene: TRBV4-1; CDR3nt: TGCGCCAGCAGCCAAGAATCGGGCTATGGCTACACCTTC; CDR3aa: CASSQESGYGYTF
len: 14; d_gene: .; abundance: .; j_gene: TRBJ1-4; v_gene: TRBV18; CDR3nt: TGTGCCAGCTCACTAACTCAAGTTAATGAAAAACTGTTTTTT; CDR3aa: CASSLTQVNEKLFF
len: 15; d_gene: .; abundance: .; j_gene: TRBJ1-4; v_gene: TRBV24-1; CDR3nt: TGTGCCACCAGTGATAACAGGGAGGCTAATGAAAAACTGTTTTTT; CDR3aa: CATSDNREANEKLFF
len: 14; d_gene: .; abundance: few; j_gene: TRBJ1-3; v_gene: TRBV5-1; CDR3nt: TGCGCCAGCAGCTTCGGGGCATCTGGAAACACCATATATTTT; CDR3aa: CASSFGASGNTIYF
len: 13; d_gene: .; abundance: few; j_gene: TRBJ1-5; v_gene: TRBV6-6; CDR3nt: TGTGCCAGCAGCCACCCCAATGGTCAGCCCCAGCATTTT; CDR3aa: CASSHPNGQPQHF
len: 16; d_gene: .; abundance: .; j_gene: TRBJ1-6; v_gene: TRBV5-1; CDR3nt: TGCGCCAGCAGCCAAGGAGGGTCCAGGTACAATTCACCCCTCCACTTT; CDR3aa: CASSQGGSRYNSPLHF
len: 14; d_gene: .; abundance: .; j_gene: TRBJ2-3; v_gene: TRBV9; CDR3nt: TGTGCCAGCAGCGTTCGGGGGGCAACAGATACGCAGTATTTT; CDR3aa: CASSVRGATDTQYF
len: 12; d_gene: .; abundance: .; j_gene: TRBJ1-1; v_gene: TRBV5-1; CDR3nt: TGCGCCAGCAGGGAAATGAACACTGAAGCTTTCTTT; CDR3aa: CASREMNTEAFF
len: 13; d_gene: .; abundance: once; j_gene: TRBJ1-2; v_gene: TRBV25-1; CDR3nt: TGTGCCAGCAGTGAGCCTCTGCGGGAGGACTACACCTTC; CDR3aa: CASSEPLREDYTF
len: 14; d_gene: .; abundance: .; j_gene: TRBJ2-7; v_gene: TRBV6-1; CDR3nt: TGTGCCAGCAGTGACAGGGGCAATTCCTACGAGCAGTACTTC; CDR3aa: CASSDRGNSYEQYF
len: 14; d_gene: .; abundance: .; j_gene: TRBJ1-6; v_gene: TRBV21-1; CDR3nt: TGTGCCAGCACCCCCGGGACAGCTAATTCACCCCTCCACTTT; CDR3aa: CASTPGTANSPLHF
len: 14; d_gene: TRBD2; abundance: .; j_gene: TRBJ2-7; v_gene: TRBV7-8; CDR3nt: TGTGCCAGCAGCTTCCGGACTAGTCCCCACGAGCAGTACTTC; CDR3aa: CASSFRTSPHEQYF
len: 18; d_gene: TRBD2; abundance: .; j_gene: TRBJ2-3; v_gene: TRBV5-4; CDR3nt: TGTGCCAGCAGCTCGGGACTAGCGGGGGGCCCTAGCACAGATACGCAGTATTTT; CDR3aa: CASSSGLAGGPSTDTQYF
len: 13; d_gene: TRBD1; abundance: once; j_gene: TRBJ2-7; v_gene: TRBV18; CDR3nt: TGTGCCAGCTCACCGACAGGGGGCGACGAGCAGTACTTC; CDR3aa: CASSPTGGDEQYF
len: 14; d_gene: .; abundance: .; j_gene: TRBJ1-6; v_gene: TRBV6-6; CDR3nt: TGTGCCAGCAAATTAACAGCAGGGGATTCACCCCTCCACTTT; CDR3aa: CASKLTAGDSPLHF
len: 14; d_gene: .; abundance: .; j_gene: TRBJ1-2; v_gene: TRBV6-5; CDR3nt: TGTGCCAGCAGTACGACGACGGATTACTATGGCTACACCTTC; CDR3aa: CASSTTTDYYGYTF
len: 13; d_gene: .; abundance: few; j_gene: TRBJ2-6; v_gene: TRBV2; CDR3nt: TGTGCCAGCGGGGGCTCTGGGGCCAACGTCCTGACTTTC; CDR3aa: CASGGSGANVLTF
len: 12; d_gene: .; abundance: .; j_gene: TRBJ1-2; v_gene: TRBV6-5; CDR3nt: TGTGCCAGCAGTAATGGACAAGGAGGCTACACCTTC; CDR3aa: CASSNGQGGYTF
len: 13; d_gene: TRBD1; abundance: .; j_gene: TRBJ1-1; v_gene: TRBV3-1/TRBV3-2; CDR3nt: TGTGCCAGCAGCCAGGGAGGGGGCTATAGCGCTTTCTTT; CDR3aa: CASSQGGGYSAFF
len: 14; d_gene: TRBD1; abundance: medium-sized; j_gene: TRBJ1-6; v_gene: TRBV9; CDR3nt: TGTGCCAGCAGCGTAGGGGACAGGAATTCACCCCTCCACTTT; CDR3aa: CASSVGDRNSPLHF
len: 11; d_gene: .; abundance: .; j_gene: TRBJ2-7; v_gene: TRBV6-6; CDR3nt: TGTGCCAGCAGCAACAACTACGAGCAGTACTTC; CDR3aa: CASSNNYEQYF
len: 17; d_gene: .; abundance: .; j_gene: TRBJ1-3; v_gene: TRBV4-1; CDR3nt: TGCGCCAGCAGCCAAGAAGGTGGTGTGCTCTCTGGAAACACCATATATTTT; CDR3aa: CASSQEGGVLSGNTIYF
len: 15; d_gene: TRBD1; abundance: .; j_gene: TRBJ2-1; v_gene: TRBV18; CDR3nt: TGTGCCAGCTCAAGGGACAGGGGCGCGGGTAATGAGCAGTTCTTC; CDR3aa: CASSRDRGAGNEQFF
len: 13; d_gene: .; abundance: .; j_gene: TRBJ1-1; v_gene: TRBV6-6; CDR3nt: TGTGCCAGCAGTCAGGATGGGGGAACTGAAGCTTTCTTT; CDR3aa: CASSQDGGTEAFF
len: 13; d_gene: .; abundance: .; j_gene: TRBJ1-1; v_gene: TRBV13; CDR3nt: TGTGCCAGCAGCCTGCAGATGAACACTGAAGCTTTCTTT; CDR3aa: CASSLQMNTEAFF
len: 16; d_gene: .; abundance: few; j_gene: TRBJ1-3; v_gene: TRBV6-4; CDR3nt: TGTGCCAGCAGTTCCCGGAACGCGGGGGCCGGAAACACCATATATTTT; CDR3aa: CASSSRNAGAGNTIYF
len: 14; d_gene: .; abundance: few; j_gene: TRBJ1-3; v_gene: TRBV5-6; CDR3nt: TGTGCCAGCAGCCGAGTGAGCTCTGGAAACACCATATATTTT; CDR3aa: CASSRVSSGNTIYF
len: 11; d_gene: .; abundance: .; j_gene: TRBJ2-7; v_gene: TRBV29-1; CDR3nt: TGCAGCGTTGGGACAGTCTACGAGCAGTACTTC; CDR3aa: CSVGTVYEQYF
len: 12; d_gene: .; abundance: .; j_gene: TRBJ1-5; v_gene: TRBV11-2; CDR3nt: TGTGCCAGCAGCAAGACTAATCAGCCCCAGCATTTT; CDR3aa: CASSKTNQPQHF
len: 13; d_gene: .; abundance: .; j_gene: TRBJ1-2; v_gene: TRBV6-1; CDR3nt: TGTGCCAGCAGTGAATCAGATAACTATGGCTACACCTTC; CDR3aa: CASSESDNYGYTF
len: 16; d_gene: .; abundance: .; j_gene: TRBJ2-7; v_gene: TRBV9; CDR3nt: TGTGCCAGCAGCGTAGGGTCGCGGGCCAGGGACTACGAGCAGTACTTC; CDR3aa: CASSVGSRARDYEQYF
len: 13; d_gene: .; abundance: .; j_gene: TRBJ2-3; v_gene: TRBV6-2/TRBV6-3; CDR3nt: TGTGCCAGCAGTTACGACCAGACAGATACGCAGTATTTT; CDR3aa: CASSYDQTDTQYF
len: 12; d_gene: .; abundance: .; j_gene: TRBJ1-5; v_gene: TRBV18; CDR3nt: TGTGCCAGCTCACCAGGCAATCAGCCCCAGCATTTT; CDR3aa: CASSPGNQPQHF
len: 12; d_gene: .; abundance: .; j_gene: TRBJ2-7; v_gene: TRBV23-1; CDR3nt: TGCGCCAGCAGTCAAAGGGACCGAGAGCAGTACTTC; CDR3aa: CASSQRDREQYF
len: 13; d_gene: .; abundance: .; j_gene: TRBJ1-2; v_gene: TRBV9; CDR3nt: TGTGCCAGCAGCCCAAGGGGAAACTATGGCTACACCTTC; CDR3aa: CASSPRGNYGYTF
len: 15; d_gene: TRBD1; abundance: once; j_gene: TRBJ1-6; v_gene: TRBV4-1; CDR3nt: TGCGCCAGCAGCCGAACAGGGGGCGTAGACTCACCCCTCCACTTT; CDR3aa: CASSRTGGVDSPLHF
len: 16; d_gene: TRBD1; abundance: .; j_gene: TRBJ1-2; v_gene: TRBV7-9; CDR3nt: TGTGCCAGCAGCCCGATCGCTACAGGGGACGGTAATGGCTACACCTTC; CDR3aa: CASSPIATGDGNGYTF
len: 16; d_gene: .; abundance: .; j_gene: TRBJ1-5; v_gene: TRBV3-1/TRBV3-2; CDR3nt: TGTGCCAGCAGCCAAGAATGGGGGGATAGCAATCAGCCCCAGCATTTT; CDR3aa: CASSQEWGDSNQPQHF
len: 17; d_gene: .; abundance: .; j_gene: TRBJ2-3; v_gene: TRBV24-1; CDR3nt: TGTGCCACCAGTGGAACCCACGACGGGGGAAGCACAGATACGCAGTATTTT; CDR3aa: CATSGTHDGGSTDTQYF
len: 15; d_gene: .; abundance: .; j_gene: TRBJ2-2; v_gene: TRBV5-1; CDR3nt: TGCGCCAGCCCGCCAAGGTGGGGCGTTCTTTGGGAGCTGTTTTTT; CDR3aa: CASPPRWGVLWELFF
len: 14; d_gene: .; abundance: .; j_gene: TRBJ2-2; v_gene: TRBV5-6; CDR3nt: TGTGCCAGCAGTCAGACTCGGAACACCGGGGAGCTGTTTTTT; CDR3aa: CASSQTRNTGELFF
len: 15; d_gene: TRBD1; abundance: .; j_gene: TRBJ1-6; v_gene: TRBV7-8; CDR3nt: TGTGCCAGCAGCCCAGGACAGGTATCAGGATCACCCCTCCACTTT; CDR3aa: CASSPGQVSGSPLHF